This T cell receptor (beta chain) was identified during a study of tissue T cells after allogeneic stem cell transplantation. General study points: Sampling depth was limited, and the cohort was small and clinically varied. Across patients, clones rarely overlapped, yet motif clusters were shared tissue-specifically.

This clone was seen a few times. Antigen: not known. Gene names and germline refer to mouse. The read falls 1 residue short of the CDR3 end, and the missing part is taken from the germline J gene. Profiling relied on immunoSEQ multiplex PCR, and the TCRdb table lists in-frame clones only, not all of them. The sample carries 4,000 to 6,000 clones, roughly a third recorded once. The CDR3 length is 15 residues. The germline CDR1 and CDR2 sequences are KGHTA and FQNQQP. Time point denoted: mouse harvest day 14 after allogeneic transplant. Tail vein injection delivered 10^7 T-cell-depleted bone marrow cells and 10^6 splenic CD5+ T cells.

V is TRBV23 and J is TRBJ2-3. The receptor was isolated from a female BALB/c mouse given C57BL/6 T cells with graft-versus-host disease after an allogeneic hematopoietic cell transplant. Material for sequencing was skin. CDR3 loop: CSSSQSGASAETLYF. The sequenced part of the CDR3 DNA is TGCTCCAGCAGTCAATCGGGAGCTAGTGCAGAAACGCTGTAT. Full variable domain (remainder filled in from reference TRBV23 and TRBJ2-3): DAAVTQKPRYLIKMKGQEAEMKCIPEKGHTAVFWYQQKQSKELKFLIYFQNQQPLDQIDMVKERFSAVCPSSSLCSLGIRTCEAEDSALYLCSSSQSGASAETLYFGSGTRLTVL.